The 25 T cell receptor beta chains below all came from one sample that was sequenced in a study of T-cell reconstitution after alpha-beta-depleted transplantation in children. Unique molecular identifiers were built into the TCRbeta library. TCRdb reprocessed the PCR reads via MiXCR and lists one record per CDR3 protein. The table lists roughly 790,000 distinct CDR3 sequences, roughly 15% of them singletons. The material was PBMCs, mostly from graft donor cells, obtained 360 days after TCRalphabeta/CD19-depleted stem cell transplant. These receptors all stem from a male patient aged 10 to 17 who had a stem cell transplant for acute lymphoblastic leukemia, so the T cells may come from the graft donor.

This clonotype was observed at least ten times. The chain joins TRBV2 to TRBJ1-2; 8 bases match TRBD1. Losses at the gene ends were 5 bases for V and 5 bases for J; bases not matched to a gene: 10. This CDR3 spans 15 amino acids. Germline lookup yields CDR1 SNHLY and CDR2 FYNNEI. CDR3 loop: CASSFYGQGTYGYTF. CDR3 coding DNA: TGTGCCAGCAGTTTCTACGGACAGGGAACGTATGGCTACACCTTC.

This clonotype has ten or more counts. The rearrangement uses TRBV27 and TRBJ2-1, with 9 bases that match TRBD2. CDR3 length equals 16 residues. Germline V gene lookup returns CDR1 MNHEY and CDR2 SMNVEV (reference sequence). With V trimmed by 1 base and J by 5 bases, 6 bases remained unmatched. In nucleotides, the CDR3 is TGTGCCAGCAGTTTATATTCTAGCGGGATCAACAATGAGCAGTTCTTC. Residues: CASSLYSSGINNEQFF.

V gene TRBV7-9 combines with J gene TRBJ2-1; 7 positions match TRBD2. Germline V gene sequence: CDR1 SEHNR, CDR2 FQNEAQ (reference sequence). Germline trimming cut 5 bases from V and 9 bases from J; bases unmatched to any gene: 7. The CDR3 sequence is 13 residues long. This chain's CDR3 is CASSVPGLGEQFF. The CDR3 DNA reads TGTGCCAGCAGCGTCCCTGGACTAGGTGAGCAGTTCTTC.

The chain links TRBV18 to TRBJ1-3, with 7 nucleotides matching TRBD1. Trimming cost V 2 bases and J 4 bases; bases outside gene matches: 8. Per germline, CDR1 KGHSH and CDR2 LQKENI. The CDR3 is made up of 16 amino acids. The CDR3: CASSPVSGGYGNTIYF. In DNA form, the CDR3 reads TGTGCCAGCTCACCAGTTTCAGGGGGGTACGGAAACACCATATATTTT.

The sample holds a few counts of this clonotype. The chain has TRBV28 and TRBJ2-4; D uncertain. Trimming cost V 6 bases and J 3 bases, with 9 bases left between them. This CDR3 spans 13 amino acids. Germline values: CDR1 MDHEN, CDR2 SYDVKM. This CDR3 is CASRDWGKNIQYF. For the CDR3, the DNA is TGTGCCAGCAGAGACTGGGGCAAAAACATTCAGTACTTC.

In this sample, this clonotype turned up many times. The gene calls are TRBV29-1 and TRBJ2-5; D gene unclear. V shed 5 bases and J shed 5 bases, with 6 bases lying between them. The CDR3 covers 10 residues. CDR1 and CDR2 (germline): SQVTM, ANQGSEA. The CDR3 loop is CSVLSETQYF. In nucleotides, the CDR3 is TGCAGCGTTCTAAGTGAGACCCAGTACTTC.

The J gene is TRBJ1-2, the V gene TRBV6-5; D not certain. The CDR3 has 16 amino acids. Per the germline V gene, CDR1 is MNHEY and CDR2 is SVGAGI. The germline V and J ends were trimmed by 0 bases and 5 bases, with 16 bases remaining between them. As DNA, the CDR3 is TGTGCCAGCAGTTACTCGCTCCTCTCCCACGCTTATGGCTACACCTTC. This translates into CASSYSLLSHAYGYTF.

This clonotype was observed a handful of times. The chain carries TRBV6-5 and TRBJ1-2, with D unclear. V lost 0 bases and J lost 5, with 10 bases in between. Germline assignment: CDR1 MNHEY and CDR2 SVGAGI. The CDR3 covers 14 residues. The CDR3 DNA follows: TGTGCCAGCAGTTACTCGAATTGGGGTTATGGCTACACCTTC. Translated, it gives CASSYSNWGYGYTF.

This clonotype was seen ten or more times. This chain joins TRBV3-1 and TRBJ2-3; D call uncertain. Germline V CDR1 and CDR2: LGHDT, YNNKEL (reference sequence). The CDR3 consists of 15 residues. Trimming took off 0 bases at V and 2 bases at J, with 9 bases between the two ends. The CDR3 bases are TGTGCCAGCAGCCAAGAGATGACCCACACAGATACGCAGTATTTT. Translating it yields CASSQEMTHTDTQYF.

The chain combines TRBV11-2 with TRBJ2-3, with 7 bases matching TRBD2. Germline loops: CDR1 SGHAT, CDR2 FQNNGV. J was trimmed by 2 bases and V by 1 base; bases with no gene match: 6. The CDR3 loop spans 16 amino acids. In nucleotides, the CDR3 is TGTGCCAGCAGCTTAGTGGCGGGAGTGTTCACAGATACGCAGTATTTT. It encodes CASSLVAGVFTDTQYF.

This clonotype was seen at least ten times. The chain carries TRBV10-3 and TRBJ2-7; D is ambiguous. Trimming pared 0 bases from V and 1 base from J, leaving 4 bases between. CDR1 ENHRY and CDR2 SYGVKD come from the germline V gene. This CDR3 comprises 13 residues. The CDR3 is CAISESGSYEQYF. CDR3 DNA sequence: TGTGCCATCAGTGAGTCAGGATCCTACGAGCAGTACTTC.

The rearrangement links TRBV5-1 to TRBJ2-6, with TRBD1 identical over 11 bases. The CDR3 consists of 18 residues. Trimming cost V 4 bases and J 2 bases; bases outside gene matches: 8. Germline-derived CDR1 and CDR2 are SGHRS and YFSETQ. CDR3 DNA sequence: TGCGCCAGCAGCCAACACGGACAGGGGGCGACTGGGGCCAACGTCCTGACTTTC. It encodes CASSQHGQGATGANVLTF.

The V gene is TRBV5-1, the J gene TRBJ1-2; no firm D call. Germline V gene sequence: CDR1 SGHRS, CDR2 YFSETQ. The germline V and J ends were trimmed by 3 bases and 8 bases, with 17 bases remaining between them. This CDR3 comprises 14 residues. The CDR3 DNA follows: TGCGCCAGCAGCTCTTACGATGGACGTGGAGGCTACACCTTC. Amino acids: CASSSYDGRGGYTF.

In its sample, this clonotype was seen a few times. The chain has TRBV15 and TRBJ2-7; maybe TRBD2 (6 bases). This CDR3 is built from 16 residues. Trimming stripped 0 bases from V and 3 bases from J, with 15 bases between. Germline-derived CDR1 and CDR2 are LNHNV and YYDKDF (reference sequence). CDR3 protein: CATSRDRIRGFYEQYF. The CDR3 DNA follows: TGTGCCACCAGCAGAGATCGTATACGGGGGTTCTACGAGCAGTACTTC.

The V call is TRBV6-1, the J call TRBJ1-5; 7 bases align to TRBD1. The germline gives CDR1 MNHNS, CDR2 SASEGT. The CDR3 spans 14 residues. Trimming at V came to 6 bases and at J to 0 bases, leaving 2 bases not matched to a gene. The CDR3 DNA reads TGTGCCAGCAGGGGACAGATTAGCAATCAGCCCCAGCATTTT. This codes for CASRGQISNQPQHF.

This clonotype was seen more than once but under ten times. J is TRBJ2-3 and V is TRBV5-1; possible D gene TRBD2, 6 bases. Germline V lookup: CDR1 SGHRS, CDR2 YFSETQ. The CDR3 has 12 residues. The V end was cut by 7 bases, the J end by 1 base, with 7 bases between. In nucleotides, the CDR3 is TGCGCCAGCGGCGGGGGCACAGATACGCAGTATTTT. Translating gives CASGGGTDTQYF.

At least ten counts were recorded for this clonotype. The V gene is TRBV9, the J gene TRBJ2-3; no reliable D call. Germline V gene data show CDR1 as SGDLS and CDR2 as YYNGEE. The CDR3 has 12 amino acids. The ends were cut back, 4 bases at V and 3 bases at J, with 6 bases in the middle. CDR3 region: CASSPITDTQYF. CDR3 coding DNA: TGTGCCAGCAGCCCAATTACAGATACGCAGTATTTT.

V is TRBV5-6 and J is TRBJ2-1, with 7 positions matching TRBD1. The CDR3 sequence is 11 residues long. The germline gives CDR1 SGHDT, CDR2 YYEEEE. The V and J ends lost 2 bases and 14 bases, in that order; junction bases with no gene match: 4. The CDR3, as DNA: TGTGCCAGCAGCTTTCGTACAGGGGAGTTCTTC. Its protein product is CASSFRTGEFF.

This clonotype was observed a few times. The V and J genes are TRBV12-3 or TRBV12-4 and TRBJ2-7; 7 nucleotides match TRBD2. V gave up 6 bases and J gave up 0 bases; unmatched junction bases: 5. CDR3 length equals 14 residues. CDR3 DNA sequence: TGTGCCAGCAGGCGGGCGGGAGCCTCCTACGAGCAGTACTTC. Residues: CASRRAGASYEQYF.

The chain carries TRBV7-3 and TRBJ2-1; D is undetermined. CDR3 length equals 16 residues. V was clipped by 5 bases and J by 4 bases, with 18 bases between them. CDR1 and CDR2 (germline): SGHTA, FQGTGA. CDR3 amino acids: CASSPASFPRYNEQFF. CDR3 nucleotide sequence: TGTGCCAGCAGCCCAGCTAGTTTCCCTAGATACAATGAGCAGTTCTTC. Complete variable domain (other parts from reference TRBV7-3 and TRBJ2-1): GAGVSQTPSNKVTEKGKYVELRCDPISGHTALYWYRQSLGQGPEFLIYFQGTGAADDSGLPNDRFFAVRPEGSVSTLKIQRTERGDSAVYLCASSPASFPRYNEQFFGPGTRLTVL.

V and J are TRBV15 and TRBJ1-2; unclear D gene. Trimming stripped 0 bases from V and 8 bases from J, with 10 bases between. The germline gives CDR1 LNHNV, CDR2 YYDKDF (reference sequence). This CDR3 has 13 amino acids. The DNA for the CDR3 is TGTGCCACCAGCAGAGATGTACGGGTCGGCTACACCTTC. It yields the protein CATSRDVRVGYTF.

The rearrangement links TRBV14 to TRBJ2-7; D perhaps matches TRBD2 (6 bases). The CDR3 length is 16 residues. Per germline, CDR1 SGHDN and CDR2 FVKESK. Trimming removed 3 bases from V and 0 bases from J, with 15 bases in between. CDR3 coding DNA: TGTGCCAGCAGCCACCGAACTAGCCCAAGCTCCTACGAGCAGTACTTC. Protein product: CASSHRTSPSSYEQYF.

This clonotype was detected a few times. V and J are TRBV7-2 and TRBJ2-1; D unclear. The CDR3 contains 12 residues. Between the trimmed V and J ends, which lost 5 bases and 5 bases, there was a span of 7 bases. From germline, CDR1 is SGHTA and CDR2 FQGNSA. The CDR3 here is CASSKKDNEQFF. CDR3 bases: TGTGCCAGCAGCAAAAAAGACAATGAGCAGTTCTTC.

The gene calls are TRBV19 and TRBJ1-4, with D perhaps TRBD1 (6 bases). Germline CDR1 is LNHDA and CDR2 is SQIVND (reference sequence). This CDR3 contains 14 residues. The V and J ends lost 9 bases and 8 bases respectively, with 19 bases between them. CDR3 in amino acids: CARTPTGGSEKLFF. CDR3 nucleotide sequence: TGTGCCAGAACCCCGACAGGAGGAAGCGAAAAACTGTTTTTT.

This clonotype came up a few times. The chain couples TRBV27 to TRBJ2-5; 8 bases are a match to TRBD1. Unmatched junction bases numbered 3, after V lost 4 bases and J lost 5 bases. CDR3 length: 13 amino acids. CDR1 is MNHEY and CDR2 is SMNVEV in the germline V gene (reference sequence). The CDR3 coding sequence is TGTGCCAGCAGTTCACAGGGGGTCGAGACCCAGTACTTC. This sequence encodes CASSSQGVETQYF.